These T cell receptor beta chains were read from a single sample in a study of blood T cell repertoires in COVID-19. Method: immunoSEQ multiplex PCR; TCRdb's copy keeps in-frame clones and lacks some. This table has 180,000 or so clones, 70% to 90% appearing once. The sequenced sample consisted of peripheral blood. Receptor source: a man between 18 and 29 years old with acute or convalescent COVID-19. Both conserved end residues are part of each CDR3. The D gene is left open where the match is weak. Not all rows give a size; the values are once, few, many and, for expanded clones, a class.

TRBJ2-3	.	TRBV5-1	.	TGCGCCAGCAGCCAGTCGGGGTTGCCCACAGATACGCAGTATTTT	CASSQSGLPTDTQYF
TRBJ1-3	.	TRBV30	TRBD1	TGTGCCTGGAGTAAGGGGACAGGTTCCTCTGGAAACACCATATATTTT	CAWSKGTGSSGNTIYF
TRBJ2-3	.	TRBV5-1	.	TGCGCCAGCAGACCGGGATCGCCGTCCACAGATACGCAGTATTTT	CASRPGSPSTDTQYF
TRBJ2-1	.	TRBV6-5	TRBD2	TGTGCCAGTACCGGGACTAGCGTGTTCAATGAGCAGTTCTTC	CASTGTSVFNEQFF
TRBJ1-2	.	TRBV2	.	TGTGCCAGCAGTGAAATTGCGGGGGGGTCCGGCTACACCTTC	CASSEIAGGSGYTF
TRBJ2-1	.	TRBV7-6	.	TGTGCCAGCAGCTCCCTGGGCGCCAATGAGCAGTTCTTC	CASSSLGANEQFF
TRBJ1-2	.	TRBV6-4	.	TGTGCCAGCAGGAGAGGGTCGCGGTGTTTCAACTATGGCTACACCTTC	CASRRGSRCFNYGYTF
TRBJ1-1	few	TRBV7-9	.	TGTGCCAGCAGCTCTCAGTTGAACACTGAAGCTTTCTTT	CASSSQLNTEAFF
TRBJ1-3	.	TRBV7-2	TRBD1	TGTGCCAGCAGCGCCGGGACAGCTGGAAACACCATATATTTT	CASSAGTAGNTIYF
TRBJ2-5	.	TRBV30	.	TGTGCCTGGAGTGTACTTGCGGGGCCCCAAGAGACCCAGTACTTC	CAWSVLAGPQETQYF
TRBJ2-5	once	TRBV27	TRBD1	TGTGCCAGCACGGGAGTTTGGGACAGGGTTTGGGAGACCCAGTACTTC	CASTGVWDRVWETQYF
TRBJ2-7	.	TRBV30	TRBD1	TGTGCCTGGAGTGTCCAGGGGGCGGACCCGGTCTACGAGCAGTACTTC	CAWSVQGADPVYEQYF
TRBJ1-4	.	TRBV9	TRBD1	TGTGCCAGCAGCGCTACAGACAGGGCAACTAATGAAAAACTGTTTTTT	CASSATDRATNEKLFF
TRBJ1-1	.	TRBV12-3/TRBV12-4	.	TGTGCCAGCAGTCTTAGCCCCACACACGAAGCTTTCTTT	CASSLSPTHEAFF
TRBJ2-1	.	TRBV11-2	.	TGTGCCAGCACCCTGAGATCGGCTAGCCCCTACAATGAGCAGTTCTTC	CASTLRSASPYNEQFF
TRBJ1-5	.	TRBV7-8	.	TGTGCCAGCAGCTTAGTGCCCCGACAAACCAATCAGCCCCAGCATTTT	CASSLVPRQTNQPQHF
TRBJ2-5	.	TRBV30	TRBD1	TGTGCCTGGAGTGTAGTTCGGGTTCCAGGGGGTGGTCAAGAGACCCAGTACTTC	CAWSVVRVPGGGQETQYF
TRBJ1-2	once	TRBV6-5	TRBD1	TGTGCCAGCAGTTCGGGACAGGGGGTGAACGGCTACACCTTC	CASSSGQGVNGYTF
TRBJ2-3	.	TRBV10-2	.	TGCGCCAGCAGCTACCTGGGGCCATATTTCACAGATACGCAGTATTTT	CASSYLGPYFTDTQYF
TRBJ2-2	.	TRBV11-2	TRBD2	TGTGCCAGCATCGGCGGGACTACCACTAACACCGGGGAGCTGTTTTTT	CASIGGTTTNTGELFF
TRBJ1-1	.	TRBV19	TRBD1	TGTGCCAGTAGTAGCTGGACAGGGCGGAACACTGAAGCTTTCTTT	CASSSWTGRNTEAFF